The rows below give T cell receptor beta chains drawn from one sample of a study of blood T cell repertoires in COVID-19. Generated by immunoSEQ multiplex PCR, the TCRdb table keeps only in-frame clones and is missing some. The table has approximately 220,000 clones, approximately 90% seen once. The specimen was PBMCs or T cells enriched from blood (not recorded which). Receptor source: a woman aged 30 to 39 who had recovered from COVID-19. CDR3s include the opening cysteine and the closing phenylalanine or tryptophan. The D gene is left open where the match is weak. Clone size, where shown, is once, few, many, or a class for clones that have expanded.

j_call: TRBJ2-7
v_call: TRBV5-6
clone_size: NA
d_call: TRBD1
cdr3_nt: TGTGCCAGCAGCTTGGTGACAGGGGTTTACGAGCAGTACTTC
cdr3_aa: CASSLVTGVYEQYF

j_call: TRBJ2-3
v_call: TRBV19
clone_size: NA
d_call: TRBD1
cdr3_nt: TGTGCCAGTGGACAGGGGGCATCGGATACGCAGTATTTT
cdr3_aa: CASGQGASDTQYF

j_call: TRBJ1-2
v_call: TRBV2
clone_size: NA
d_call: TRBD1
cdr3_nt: TGTGCCAGCTCAGTGAACCAGGGGGCTCGGAGCTATGGCTACACCTTC
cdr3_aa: CASSVNQGARSYGYTF

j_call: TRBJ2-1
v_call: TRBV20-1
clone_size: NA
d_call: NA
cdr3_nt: TGCAGTGCGAGCAACTACAATGAGCAGTTCTTC
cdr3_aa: CSASNYNEQFF

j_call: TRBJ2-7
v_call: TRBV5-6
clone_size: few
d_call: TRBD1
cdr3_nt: TGTGCCAGCAGCGAGACAGGGACCTACGAGCAGTACTTC
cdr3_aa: CASSETGTYEQYF

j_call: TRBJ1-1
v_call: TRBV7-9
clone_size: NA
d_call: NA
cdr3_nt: TGTGCCAGCAGCTTAGCGGGCCAGTTTGAAGCTTTCTTT
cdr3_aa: CASSLAGQFEAFF

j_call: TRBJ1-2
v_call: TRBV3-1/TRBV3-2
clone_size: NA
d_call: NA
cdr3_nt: TGTGCCAGCGGGACTGAGTATGGCTACACCTTC
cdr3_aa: CASGTEYGYTF

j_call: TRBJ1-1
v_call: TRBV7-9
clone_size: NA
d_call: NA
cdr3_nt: TGTGCCAGCAGCTTAGCTCCGCAGTCCGCCGAAGCTTTCTTT
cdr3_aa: CASSLAPQSAEAFF

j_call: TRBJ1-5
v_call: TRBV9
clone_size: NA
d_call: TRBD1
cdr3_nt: TGTGCCAGCAGTGGACAGGGGAGCGGTCAGCCCCAGCATTTT
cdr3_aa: CASSGQGSGQPQHF

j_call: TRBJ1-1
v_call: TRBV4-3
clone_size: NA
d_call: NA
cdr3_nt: TGCGCCAGCAGCCAACGACAGAACACTGAAGCTTTCTTT
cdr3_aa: CASSQRQNTEAFF

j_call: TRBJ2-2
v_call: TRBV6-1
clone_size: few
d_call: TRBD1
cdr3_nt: TGTGCCAGCAGTGACGGGACAGGGGAAACCGGGGAGCTGTTTTTT
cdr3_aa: CASSDGTGETGELFF

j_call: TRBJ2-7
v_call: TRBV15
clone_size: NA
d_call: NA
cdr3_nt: TGTGCCACCAGCAGAGTTGAGGGTGATTCCTACGAGCAGTACTTC
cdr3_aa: CATSRVEGDSYEQYF

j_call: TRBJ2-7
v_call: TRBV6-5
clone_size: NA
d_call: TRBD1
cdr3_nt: TGTGCCAGCAGGAAAACACGGACAGGGGTCTACGAGCAGTACTTC
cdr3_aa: CASRKTRTGVYEQYF

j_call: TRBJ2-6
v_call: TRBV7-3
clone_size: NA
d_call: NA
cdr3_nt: TGTGCCAGCAGCCCCTGGGACATCAACTTCTCTGGGGCCAACGTCCTGACTTTC
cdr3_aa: CASSPWDINFSGANVLTF

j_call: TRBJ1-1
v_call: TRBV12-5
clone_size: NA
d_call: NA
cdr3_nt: TGTGCTAGTGGTTTGGTAGTAGGAGATAACACTGAAGCTTTCTTT
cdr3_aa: CASGLVVGDNTEAFF

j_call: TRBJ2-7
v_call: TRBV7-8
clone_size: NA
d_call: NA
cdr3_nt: TGTGCCAGCAGCTTAGCTTCCCTTGTGGGGAGGCCCTACGAGCAGTACTTC
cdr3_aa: CASSLASLVGRPYEQYF

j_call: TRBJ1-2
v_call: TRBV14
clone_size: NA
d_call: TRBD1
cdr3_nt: TGTGCCAGCAGCCAAAGGGGGCGACTAGGCGGCTACACCTTC
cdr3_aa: CASSQRGRLGGYTF

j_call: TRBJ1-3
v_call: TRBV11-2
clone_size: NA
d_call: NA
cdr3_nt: TGTGCCAGCAGCCTCACGGCGCGGGAGAACTCTGGAAACACCATATATTTT
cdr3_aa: CASSLTARENSGNTIYF

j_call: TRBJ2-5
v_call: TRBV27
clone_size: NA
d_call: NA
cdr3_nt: TGTGCCAGCAGTTCCCCATCCCGCGGGGAGACCCAGTACTTC
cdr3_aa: CASSSPSRGETQYF

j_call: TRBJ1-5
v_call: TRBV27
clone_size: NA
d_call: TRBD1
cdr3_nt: TGTGCCAGCGCGAGGGGGGCAGGGGGATTTCAGCCCCAGCATTTT
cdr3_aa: CASARGAGGFQPQHF

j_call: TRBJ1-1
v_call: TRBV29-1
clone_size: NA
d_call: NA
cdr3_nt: TGCAGCGTTACAGGGTCGGGTGAAGCTTTCTTT
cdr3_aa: CSVTGSGEAFF

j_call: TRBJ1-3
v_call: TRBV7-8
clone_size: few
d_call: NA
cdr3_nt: TGTGCCAGCAGCTTGAGCGGGGGCAGCTCTGGAAACACCATATATTTT
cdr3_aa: CASSLSGGSSGNTIYF

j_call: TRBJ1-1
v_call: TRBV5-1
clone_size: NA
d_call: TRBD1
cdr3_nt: TGCGCCAGCAGCTTGGAAGGGGGCGGCTTAACTGAAGCTTTCTTT
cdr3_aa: CASSLEGGGLTEAFF

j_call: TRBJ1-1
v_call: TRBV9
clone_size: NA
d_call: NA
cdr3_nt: TGTGCCAGCAGCGTCAGGGTCGGAAGCACTGAAGCTTTCTTT
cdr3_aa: CASSVRVGSTEAFF

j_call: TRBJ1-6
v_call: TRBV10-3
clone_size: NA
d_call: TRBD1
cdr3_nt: TGTGCCATCGGCGGGACAGGCAATTCACCCCTCCACTTT
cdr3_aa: CAIGGTGNSPLHF

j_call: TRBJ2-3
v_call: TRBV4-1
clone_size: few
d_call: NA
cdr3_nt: TGCGCCAGCAGCCAAGTAGGGGGAGATACGCAGTATTTT
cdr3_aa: CASSQVGGDTQYF

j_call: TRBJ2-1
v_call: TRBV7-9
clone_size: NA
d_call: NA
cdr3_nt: TGTGCCAGCAGCCCGCGGCGAAATGAGCAGTTCTTC
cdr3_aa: CASSPRRNEQFF

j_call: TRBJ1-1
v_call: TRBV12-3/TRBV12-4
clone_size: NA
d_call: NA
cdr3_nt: TGTGCCAGCAGTTTGAACGGGAACACTGAAGCTTTCTTT
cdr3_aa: CASSLNGNTEAFF

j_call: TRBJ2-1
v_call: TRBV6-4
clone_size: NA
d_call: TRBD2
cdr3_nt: TGTGCCAGCAGTCTCATCGGGGGGGCCTACAATGAGCAGTTCTTC
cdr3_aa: CASSLIGGAYNEQFF

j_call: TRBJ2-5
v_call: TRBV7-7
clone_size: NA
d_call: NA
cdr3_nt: TGTGCCAGCAGCCCTGAACTAGGATGGGGAGAGACCCAGTACTTC
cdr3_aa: CASSPELGWGETQYF

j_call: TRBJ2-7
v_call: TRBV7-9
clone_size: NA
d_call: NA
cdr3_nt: TGTGCCAGCAGCCAACAGGGATACGAGCAGTACTTC
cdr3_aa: CASSQQGYEQYF

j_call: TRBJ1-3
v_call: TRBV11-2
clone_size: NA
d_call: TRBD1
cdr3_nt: TGTGCCAGCAGCCAGGGACAGGCGGACACCATATATTTT
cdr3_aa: CASSQGQADTIYF

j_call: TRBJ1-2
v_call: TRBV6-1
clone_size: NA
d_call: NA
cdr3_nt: TGTGCCAGCAGTGAAAGTCAGGGAAGGGGCTACACCTTC
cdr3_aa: CASSESQGRGYTF

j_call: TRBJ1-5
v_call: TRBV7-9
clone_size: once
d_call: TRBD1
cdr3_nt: TGTGCCAGCAGCCCCGGGACAGGGACCGGGCAGCCCCAGCATTTT
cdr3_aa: CASSPGTGTGQPQHF

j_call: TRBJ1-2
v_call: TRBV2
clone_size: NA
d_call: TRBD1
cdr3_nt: TGTGCCAGCAGCTCGCCTACAGGGGGCTATGGCTACACCTTC
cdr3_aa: CASSSPTGGYGYTF

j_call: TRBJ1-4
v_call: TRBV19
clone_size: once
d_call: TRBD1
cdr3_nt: TGTGCCAGTAGTCCCGGGACAGGGGTCGGTGAAAAACTGTTTTTT
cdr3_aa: CASSPGTGVGEKLFF

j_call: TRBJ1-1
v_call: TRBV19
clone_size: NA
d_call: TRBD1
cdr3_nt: TGTGCCAGTAGTGCGTATGGGACAGCCCTAGAAGCTTTCTTT
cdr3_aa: CASSAYGTALEAFF

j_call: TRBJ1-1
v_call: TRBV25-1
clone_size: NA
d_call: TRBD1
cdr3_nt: TGTGCCAGCAGTCCAATAGGGACAGCGAACACTGAAGCTTTCTTT
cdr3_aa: CASSPIGTANTEAFF

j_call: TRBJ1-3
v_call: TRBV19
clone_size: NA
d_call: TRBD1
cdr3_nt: TGTGCCAGCGGGACAGGGGGTGGAAACACCATATATTTT
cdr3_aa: CASGTGGGNTIYF

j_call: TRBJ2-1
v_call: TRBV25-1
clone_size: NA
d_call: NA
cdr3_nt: TGTGCCAGCAGCCCGGCAGGGCGGAATGAGCAGTTCTTC
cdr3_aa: CASSPAGRNEQFF

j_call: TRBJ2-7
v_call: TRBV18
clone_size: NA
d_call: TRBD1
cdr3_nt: TGTGCCAGCTCACGGGACAGTCGCCGCTCCTACGAGCAGTACTTC
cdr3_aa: CASSRDSRRSYEQYF

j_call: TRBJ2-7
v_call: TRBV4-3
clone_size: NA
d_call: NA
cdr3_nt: TGCGCCAGCAGCCAAGGAAGCCCCGTTCCCCACGAGCAGTACTTC
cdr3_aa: CASSQGSPVPHEQYF

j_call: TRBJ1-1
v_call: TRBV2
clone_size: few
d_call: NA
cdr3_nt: TGTGCCGGCAAGGGGAGGGTGATGAACACTGAAGCTTTCTTT
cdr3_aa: CAGKGRVMNTEAFF

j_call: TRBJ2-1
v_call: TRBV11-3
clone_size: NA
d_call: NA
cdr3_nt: TGTGCCAGCAGCCCCATAGGGGCAAACAATGAGCAGTTCTTC
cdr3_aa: CASSPIGANNEQFF